What follows are 17 T cell receptor beta chains derived from one specimen sequenced in a study of T cells after yellow fever vaccination (dated by TCRdb to between 2019 and 2020). The library was generated by 5' RACE. Instrument used: Illumina HiSeq 2500. TCRdb ran its own pipeline on the public reads, namely fastp trimming at Q25 and MiXCR clone calling, and kept in-frame beta chains. Every entry covers one CDR3 protein and lists the most common genes and DNA from its rows. This sample is represented by about 400,000 distinct CDR3 sequences; about 6.2% of them were singletons. About 15% of the sample lies in the top ten. Reading the label with the study, this specimen's treatment or condition is: live attenuated yellow fever vaccine strain. Sequencing was performed on PBMCs, taken 5 days after the yellow fever booster vaccination. All receptors come from a man younger than 45 who received the YFV17D yellow fever vaccine.

The chain couples TRBV6-1 to TRBJ1-1, with D tentatively TRBD1 (6 bases). The CDR3 runs 14 residues. V shed 6 bases and J shed 1 base, with 12 bases lying between them. CDR1 and CDR2 (germline): MNHNS, SASEGT. The CDR3 is CASREGHPNTEAFF. CDR3 in DNA: TGTGCCAGCAGGGAGGGACATCCGAACACTGAAGCTTTCTTT.

J is TRBJ2-3 and V is TRBV29-1; D is unclear. The CDR3 length is 15 residues. V lost 7 bases and J 0 bases, leaving 17 bases between the germline ends. Looked up from germline, CDR1 is SQVTM and CDR2 is ANQGSEA. The CDR3 is CSAPFSISSTDTQYF. The CDR3 DNA sequence: TGCAGCGCCCCATTTAGCATCTCTAGCACAGATACGCAGTATTTT.

Only a few counts were recorded for this clonotype. This chain connects TRBV5-4 to TRBJ2-6, with TRBD1 matching 10 bases. The V segment lost 4 bases and the J segment 3 bases; nucleotides outside the gene matches: 1. Germline CDR1 and CDR2: SGHNT and YYREEE (reference sequence). CDR3 length: 15 amino acids. CDR3 sequence reads: CASSRDRGGANVLTF. CDR3 in DNA: TGTGCCAGCAGCAGGGACAGGGGTGGGGCCAACGTCCTGACTTTC.

This clonotype was observed many times. The V gene is TRBV12-3 or TRBV12-4, the J gene TRBJ2-5; 9 bases line up with TRBD2. J was trimmed by 3 bases and V by 6 bases; bases with no gene match: 5. The CDR3 is 14 amino acids. The CDR3 nucleotides are TGTGCCAGCAGGGGTAGCGGGAGAGAAGAGACCCAGTACTTC. The encoded protein is CASRGSGREETQYF.

This clonotype was seen at least ten times. This chain connects TRBV15 to TRBJ1-1, with a weak D call TRBD1 (6 bases). This CDR3 comprises 15 residues. V gave up 4 bases and J gave up 0 bases, with 12 bases separating them. Germline CDR1 and CDR2: LNHNV and YYDKDF (reference sequence). The CDR3 protein is CATSKKTGLNTEAFF. In DNA form, the CDR3 reads TGTGCCACCAGCAAAAAGACAGGCTTGAACACTGAAGCTTTCTTT.

This clonotype was counted at least ten times. The chain uses TRBV12-3 or TRBV12-4 and TRBJ2-7; TRBD1 matches 11 bases. With 6 bases clipped from V and 12 bases from J, the junction kept 7 bases outside the gene matches. The CDR3 length is 12 residues. This CDR3 reads CASSSGQGARYF. The CDR3 DNA reads TGTGCCAGCAGCTCCGGACAGGGGGCTCGGTACTTC.

The chain couples TRBV10-3 to TRBJ1-6, with 7 bases aligning to TRBD1. In germline, CDR1 is ENHRY, CDR2 SYGVKD. The junction had 6 bases not matched to a gene; V was cut back by 3 bases and J by 7 bases. The CDR3 runs 15 residues. CDR3: CAISDAGTANSPLHF. The CDR3 DNA follows: TGTGCCATCAGTGACGCCGGGACAGCCAATTCACCCCTCCACTTT.

This clonotype was observed a handful of times. The J gene is TRBJ2-3, the V gene TRBV20-1; D perhaps matches TRBD1 (6 bases). The CDR3 runs to 12 residues. Germline assignment: CDR1 DFQATT and CDR2 SNEGSKA (reference sequence). The CDR3 bases are TGCAGCCTCGGACAGAACACAGATACGCAGTATTTT. Translated, it gives CSLGQNTDTQYF.

This clonotype was observed many times. The J gene is TRBJ2-7, the V gene TRBV10-3; D assignment may be TRBD1 or TRBD2 (5 bases each). Per germline, CDR1 ENHRY and CDR2 SYGVKD. The CDR3 extends over 12 amino acids. Trimming pared 6 bases from V and 5 bases from J, leaving 11 bases between. The CDR3 nucleotides read TGTGCCATCAGCACCGAGGGGAACGAGCAGTACTTC. This codes for CAISTEGNEQYF.

In the case of this clonotype: It may be a read error: a sequence one base away is much more abundant. The rearrangement links TRBV6-1 to TRBJ2-1, with D possibly being TRBD2 (6 bases). The CDR3 totals 16 residues. V lost 5 bases and J 6 bases, leaving 20 bases between the germline ends. Germline V gene data show CDR1 as MNHNS and CDR2 as SASEGT. CDR3 region: CASSPTRGSKGNEQFF. The CDR3 nucleotides are TGTGCCAGCAGTCCAACACGGGGGAGCAAGGGCAATGAGCAGTTCTTC.

This clonotype was seen repeatedly, ten times or more. This chain links TRBV28 with TRBJ1-2, with no clear D. The CDR3 extends over 15 amino acids. CDR1 and CDR2 from the germline V gene are MDHEN and SYDVKM. Between the trimmed V and J ends, which lost 6 bases and 2 bases, there was a span of 16 bases. CDR3 protein: CASSPPGVLNYGYTF. For the CDR3, the DNA is TGTGCCAGCAGCCCCCCTGGGGTCCTGAACTATGGCTACACCTTC.

The chain carries TRBV24-1 and TRBJ2-7; D might be TRBD1 (6 bases). Germline assignment: CDR1 KGHDR and CDR2 SFDVKD. The V gene lost 3 bases and the J gene lost 2 bases, with 16 bases spanning the gap. The CDR3 covers 16 residues. Here the CDR3 DNA reads TGTGCCACCAGTGATCCAAGGGGGACAAACCCCTACGAGCAGTACTTC. It encodes CATSDPRGTNPYEQYF.

This clonotype showed up just a few times. The chain carries TRBV12-5 and TRBJ1-2; TRBD1 is a possible D gene (5 bases). Germline loops: CDR1 LGHNT, CDR2 FRNRAP. This CDR3 has 15 amino acids. Between the trimmed V and J ends, which lost 5 bases and 8 bases, there was a span of 21 bases. CDR3 region: CASGLGSRDDKGYTF. CDR3 coding DNA: TGTGCTAGTGGTCTGGGAAGCCGGGACGATAAAGGCTACACCTTC.

The gene calls are TRBV29-1 and TRBJ1-1; perhaps TRBD1 as D (5 bases). This CDR3 region has 11 residues. Germline CDR1 SQVTM, CDR2 ANQGSEA. V was cut by 5 bases and J by 6 bases, with 10 bases left in between. CDR3 DNA sequence: TGCAGCGTTCGGGGGATCGCTGAAGCTTTCTTT. Amino acids: CSVRGIAEAFF.

The rearrangement links TRBV12-3 or TRBV12-4 to TRBJ2-7, with 9 bases lining up with TRBD2. V dropped 4 bases and J dropped 6; count of bases not matched to a gene: 7. This CDR3 is 14 amino acids long. CDR3 in amino acids: CASSSSGTSIEQYF. The CDR3 nucleotides are TGTGCCAGCAGTTCCTCCGGGACTAGCATCGAGCAGTACTTC.

This clonotype was observed a few times. The chain's CDR3 is CASSLARGVEYF. The CDR3 DNA reads as TGTGCCAGCAGTTTAGCGCGTGGGGTGGAGTACTTC. The chain couples TRBV12-3 or TRBV12-4 to TRBJ2-7; no clear D. Trimming stripped 0 bases from V and 11 bases from J, with 11 bases between. CDR3 length: 12 amino acids.

This rearrangement joins TRBV4-1 to TRBJ2-6; perhaps TRBD1 as D (6 bases). Trimming stripped 2 bases from V and 1 base from J, with 12 bases between. In germline, CDR1 is MGHRA, CDR2 YSYEKL. CDR3 length: 17 residues. The CDR3 nucleotides are TGCGCCAGCAGCCAAAACAGGGTGGAATCTGGGGCCAACGTCCTGACTTTC. It is translated as CASSQNRVESGANVLTF.